The clone carrying this T cell receptor (beta chain) was picked up many times. The antigen remains unidentified. The sample is drawn from a study of T-cell reconstitution after alpha-beta-depleted transplantation in children. Study observations and caveats: Counts and diversity of T cells one year after transplant came mostly from newly produced T cells. Alpha-beta T cells present about two months after transplant were reported to originate from several hundred expanded graft clones. At day 60, the high TCRbeta diversity found in some patients originated from recipient T cells and thymic progenitors that had survived.

Germline V CDR1 and CDR2: SGHTA, FQGNSA. V lost 1 base, J lost 7 bases, and 14 bases lay in between. The CDR3 length is 14 residues. The library targeted TCRbeta and was prepared with unique molecular identifiers. Each CDR3 protein gets one entry after TCRdb re-called the PCR reads with MiXCR. The sample has approximately 6,800 distinct CDR3 sequences, approximately 5.1% seen once. The chain is built from TRBV7-2 and TRBJ2-7; D is possibly TRBD1 or TRBD2 (6 bases each). The material sequenced was PBMCs, mostly from graft donor cells, taken 180 days after TCRalphabeta/CD19-depleted stem cell transplant. This TCR was recovered from a child younger than two who had a stem cell transplant for acute myeloid leukemia, so the T cells may come from the graft donor. Here the CDR3 reads CASSLGQGRREQYF. The CDR3, as DNA: TGTGCCAGCAGCTTAGGGCAGGGGAGGCGGGAGCAGTACTTC.